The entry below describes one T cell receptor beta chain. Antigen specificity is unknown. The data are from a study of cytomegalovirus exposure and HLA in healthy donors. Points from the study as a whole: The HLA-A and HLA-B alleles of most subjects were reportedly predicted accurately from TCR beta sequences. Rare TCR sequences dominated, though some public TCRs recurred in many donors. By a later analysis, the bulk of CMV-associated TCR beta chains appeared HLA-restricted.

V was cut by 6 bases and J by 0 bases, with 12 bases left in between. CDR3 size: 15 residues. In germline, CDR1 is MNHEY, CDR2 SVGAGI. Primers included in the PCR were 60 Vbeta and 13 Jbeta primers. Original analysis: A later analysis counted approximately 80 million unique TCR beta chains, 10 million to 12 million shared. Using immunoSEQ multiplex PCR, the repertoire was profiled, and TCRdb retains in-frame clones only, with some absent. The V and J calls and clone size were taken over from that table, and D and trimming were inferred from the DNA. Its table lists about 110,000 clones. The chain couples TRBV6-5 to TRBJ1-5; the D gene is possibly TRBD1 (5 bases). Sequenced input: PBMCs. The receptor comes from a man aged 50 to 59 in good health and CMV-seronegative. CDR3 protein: CASSARGYSNQPQHF. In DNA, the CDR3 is TGTGCCAGCAGCGCTCGGGGGTATAGCAATCAGCCCCAGCATTTT.